This TCR beta chain was retrieved from a study of CD8 T cells in Susac syndrome. Random hexamers primed reverse transcription of 0.5 to 1 ug RNA. MiXCR, run by TCRdb on the immunoSEQ multiplex PCR reads, gives a single entry per CDR3 protein. The sample has 200,000 to 250,000 distinct CDR3 sequences, 95% seen once. The receptor's source is a human donor with multiple sclerosis. Sequenced input: CD4+ T cells from PBMCs.

The CDR3 is CASSISRRSYEQYF. CDR3 sequence (DNA): TGTGCCAGTAGTATATCCAGGAGGTCCTACGAGCAGTACTTC. This chain joins TRBV19 and TRBJ2-7, with a weak D call TRBD2 (5 bases). Trimming stripped 2 bases from V and 1 base from J, with 9 bases between. The CDR3 totals 14 residues. Germline CDR1 and CDR2: LNHDA and SQIVND (reference sequence).